This entry describes one TCR beta chain. What it binds is unknown. The PCR had 60 Vbeta and 13 Jbeta primers. Assay used: immunoSEQ multiplex PCR; TCRdb lists only in-frame clones, some missing. The sample consists of more than 150,000 clones, approximately 82% of them appearing once. This specimen belongs to a study of cytomegalovirus exposure and HLA in healthy donors. This CDR3 has 18 amino acids. CDR1 and CDR2 (germline): SGHTS, YDEGEE. V was shortened by 1 base and J by 5 bases, with 21 bases between the two germline ends. The study's findings and limits: With high specificity and sensitivity, the classifier reportedly diagnosed cytomegalovirus status. It is likely that the observed cluster of highly shared sequence variants was a sequencing artifact.

The V and J genes are TRBV5-8 and TRBJ2-2, with D possibly TRBD2 on 6 matching bases. The origin of this receptor is a woman between 25 and 40 years old in good health and CMV-seronegative. Sequenced sample: PBMCs. The CDR3 loop reads CASSLIRGSGSLTGELFF. Written as DNA, the CDR3 is TGTGCCAGCAGCTTGATTCGGGGTAGCGGTAGTCTTACCGGGGAGCTGTTTTTT.